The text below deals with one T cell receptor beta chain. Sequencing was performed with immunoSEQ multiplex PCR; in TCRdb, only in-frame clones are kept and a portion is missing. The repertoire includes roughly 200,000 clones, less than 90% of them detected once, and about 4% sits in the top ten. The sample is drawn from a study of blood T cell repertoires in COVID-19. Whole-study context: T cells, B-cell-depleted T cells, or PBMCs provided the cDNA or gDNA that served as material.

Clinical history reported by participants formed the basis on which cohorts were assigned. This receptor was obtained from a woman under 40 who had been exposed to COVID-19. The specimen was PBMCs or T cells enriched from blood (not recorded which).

CDR3 loop: CASSSTGTFNTGELFF. CDR3 nucleotides: TGTGCCAGCAGCTCTACCGGGACTTTTAACACCGGGGAGCTGTTTTTT. The rearrangement joins TRBV7-9 to TRBJ2-2; tentative D call: TRBD2 (6 bases). The CDR3 has 16 residues. V was clipped by 4 bases and J by 2 bases, with 14 bases between them. Germline-derived CDR1 and CDR2 are SEHNR and FQNEAQ (reference sequence).